Each of the 2 T cell receptor beta chains below was sequenced from the same sample in a study of metastatic and nonmetastatic thyroid tumors. All patients were untreated before thyroid surgery. Using MiXCR, TCRdb reanalyzed the PCR reads. The sample records about 45,000 clones, under 4% being singletons. What was sequenced was blood. The receptors here all came from a female donor with papillary thyroid cancer or a benign thyroid nodule (not recorded which). Some clones in this sample may be carry-over from other donors' samples.

The V call is TRBV19, the J call TRBJ1-5; D not certain. Germline V gene sequence: CDR1 LNHDA, CDR2 SQIVND (reference sequence). Trimming shortened V by 4 bases and J by 1 base, and 11 bases separated the two germline ends. The CDR3 sequence is 15 residues long. The CDR3 region has the DNA TGTGCCAGTAGTAAGGAAGGCCGAAGCAATCAGCCCCAGCATTTT. Protein sequence: CASSKEGRSNQPQHF.

At least ten counts were recorded for this clone. V is TRBV7-9 and J is TRBJ2-2; no clear D. The V and J ends lost 5 bases and 1 base respectively, with 20 bases between them. Per germline, CDR1 SEHNR and CDR2 FQNEAQ (reference sequence). This CDR3 contains 18 residues. CDR3 residues: CASSPRPLPSKNTGELFF. The DNA for the CDR3 is TGTGCCAGCAGCCCTCGGCCCCTCCCCTCTAAGAACACCGGGGAGCTGTTTTTT.